What follows are 20 T cell receptor beta chains derived from one specimen sequenced in a study of T-cell reconstitution after alpha-beta-depleted transplantation in children. Preparation of the TCRbeta library involved a method that used unique molecular identifiers. Each CDR3 protein gets one entry after TCRdb re-called the PCR reads with MiXCR. The sample lists 200,000 to 250,000 distinct CDR3 sequences, around 13% occurring once. The starting material was PBMCs from the stem cell graft donor, obtained from the stem cell graft. The receptor set was obtained from a human donor who donated a stem cell graft to a child with acute lymphoblastic leukemia.

This clonotype was counted ten times or more. This chain joins TRBV11-2 and TRBJ2-1, with 12 bases matching TRBD2. Germline assignment: CDR1 SGHAT and CDR2 FQNNGV. J lost 2 bases, V lost 5 bases, and 7 bases had no gene match. This CDR3 region has 17 residues. CDR3 sequence: CASSLESSGRAYNEQFF. CDR3 in DNA: TGTGCCAGCAGCCTGGAGTCTAGCGGGAGGGCCTACAATGAGCAGTTCTTC.

This clonotype has more than one count but fewer than ten. The chain is built from TRBV12-3 or TRBV12-4 and TRBJ1-4; D is unclear. Trimming left V 4 bases short and J 4 bases short, with 16 bases between. CDR3 length: 16 amino acids. CDR3 DNA: TGTGCCAGCAGTTCAGGACCGCTTACTATTAATGAAAAACTGTTTTTT. This encodes CASSSGPLTINEKLFF.

The V and J genes are TRBV5-1 and TRBJ2-7, with D possibly being TRBD1 or TRBD2 (6 bases each). The CDR3 totals 16 residues. Germline V gives CDR1 SGHRS, CDR2 YFSETQ. Trimming shortened V by 0 bases and J by 0 bases, and 13 bases separated the two germline ends. Here the CDR3 reads CASSLGDGGPSYEQYF. CDR3 sequence (DNA): TGCGCCAGCAGCTTGGGCGACGGGGGCCCCTCCTACGAGCAGTACTTC.

At least ten counts were recorded for this clonotype. J is TRBJ2-7 and V is TRBV20-1; possible D gene TRBD2, 5 bases. The CDR3 totals 11 residues. CDR1 and CDR2 from the germline V gene are DFQATT and SNEGSKA (reference sequence). The V end lost 8 bases, the J end lost 5 bases, and 13 bases lay between the germline ends. CDR3 bases: TGCAGTACGGGGTCTCACAACGAGCAGTACTTC. Protein product: CSTGSHNEQYF.

The chain recombines TRBV27 with TRBJ2-7; D unresolved. The ends were cut back, 6 bases at V and 7 bases at J, with 10 bases in the middle. The CDR3 is 11 residues long. Germline assignment: CDR1 MNHEY and CDR2 SMNVEV (reference sequence). The CDR3 loop reads CASSNYNEQYF. The CDR3, as DNA: TGTGCCAGCAGCAACTACAATGAGCAGTACTTC.

Many counts were recorded for this clonotype. The rearrangement uses TRBV29-1 and TRBJ2-2; possibly TRBD1 or TRBD2 for D (6 bases each). Germline V gene sequence: CDR1 SQVTM, CDR2 ANQGSEA. The CDR3 totals 17 residues. The V and J ends lost 5 bases and 0 bases respectively, with 19 bases between them. CDR3 protein: CSVRGGTNLANTGELFF. In DNA form, the CDR3 reads TGCAGCGTTCGCGGCGGGACAAACCTGGCGAACACCGGGGAGCTGTTTTTT.

This clonotype turned up a few times. This chain uses TRBV5-1 with TRBJ2-2; 9 bases are a match to TRBD1. CDR1 is SGHRS, CDR2 YFSETQ, per germline. There are 15 residues in the CDR3. J was trimmed by 6 bases and V by 1 base; bases with no gene match: 4. This chain's CDR3 is CASSLIQGAAGELFF. CDR3 nucleotides: TGCGCCAGCAGCTTGATACAGGGGGCGGCCGGGGAGCTGTTTTTT. Drawing the rest from reference TRBV5-1 and TRBJ2-2, the complete variable domain is KAGVTQTPRYLIKTRGQQVTLSCSPISGHRSVSWYQQTPGQGLQFLFEYFSETQRNKGNFPGRFSGRQFSNSRSEMNVSTLELGDSALYLCASSLIQGAAGELFFGEGSRLTVL.

In its sample, this clonotype was seen many times. This sequence joins TRBV24-1 and TRBJ2-1; D not resolved. Looked up from germline, CDR1 is KGHDR and CDR2 is SFDVKD. V was pared by 4 bases and J by 8 bases, with 14 bases between. This CDR3 contains 14 residues. CDR3 sequence: CATSDDGRRDEQFF. The CDR3 coding sequence is TGTGCCACCAGTGACGATGGACGACGCGATGAGCAGTTCTTC.

This clonotype has only a few counts. This chain uses TRBV29-1 with TRBJ2-1; maybe TRBD2 (6 bases). Trimming pared 0 bases from V and 7 bases from J, leaving 10 bases between. Per germline, CDR1 SQVTM and CDR2 ANQGSEA. This CDR3 has 13 residues. This chain's CDR3 is CSVEDGTPNEQFF. The CDR3 nucleotides read TGCAGCGTTGAAGACGGGACTCCTAATGAGCAGTTCTTC.

In this sample, this clonotype turned up a few times. The V and J genes are TRBV5-4 and TRBJ2-1; the D is unclear. V dropped 4 bases and J dropped 8 bases, with 22 bases sitting between them. The CDR3 consists of 16 residues. Germline CDR1 and CDR2: SGHNT and YYREEE (reference sequence). CDR3 sequence reads: CASSRTPLPGYDEQFF. The CDR3 coding sequence is TGTGCCAGCAGCCGCACGCCTTTGCCTGGGTACGATGAGCAGTTCTTC.

This clonotype was counted only a few times. The chain joins TRBV18 to TRBJ1-2; D perhaps matches TRBD1 (6 bases). Per the germline V gene, CDR1 is KGHSH and CDR2 is LQKENI. Trimming removed 3 bases at V and 6 bases at J, with 14 bases between. The CDR3 is 14 residues long. CDR3 bases: TGTGCCAGCTCACCTATTTACGCAGGGGATGGCTACACCTTC. Residues: CASSPIYAGDGYTF. The full variable domain, completed using reference TRBV18 and TRBJ1-2, is NAGVMQNPRHLVRRRGQEARLRCSPMKGHSHVYWYRQLPEEGLKFMVYLQKENIIDESGMPKERFSAEFPKEGPSILRIQQVVRGDSAAYFCASSPIYAGDGYTFGSGTRLTVV.

This clonotype was found many times. The chain combines TRBV12-3 or TRBV12-4 with TRBJ1-2; D is perhaps TRBD1 (6 bases). The CDR3 sequence is 15 residues long. V lost 5 bases and J 7 bases, leaving 20 bases between the germline ends. The CDR3 is CASSPMRTVQGGYTF. Here the CDR3 DNA reads TGTGCCAGCAGTCCGATGCGGACAGTCCAAGGTGGCTACACCTTC.

This clonotype showed up many times. The J gene is TRBJ2-7, the V gene TRBV27; D could derive from TRBD1 or TRBD2 (5 bases each). The CDR3 length is 13 residues. CDR1 is MNHEY and CDR2 is SMNVEV in the germline V gene (reference sequence). The V end was cut by 5 bases, the J end by 4 bases, with 12 bases between. The CDR3 loop is CASSPGEGYEQYF. As DNA, the CDR3 is TGTGCCAGCAGTCCTGGTGAGGGGTACGAGCAGTACTTC.

A remark on this clonotype: A read error may be the cause here, since a much bigger clone is one base away. The chain is built from TRBV12-3 or TRBV12-4 and TRBJ2-1, with D maybe TRBD2 (6 bases). The CDR3 spans 15 residues. Trimming cost V 7 bases and J 6 bases, with 19 bases left between them. In DNA form, the CDR3 reads TGTGCCAGCACCGATGGGATAGCGGCGACCAATGAGCAGTTCTTC. This gives the protein CASTDGIAATNEQFF.

This clonotype was counted many times. This chain uses TRBV7-3 with TRBJ2-3, with TRBD2 matching over 12 bases. Germline CDR1 SGHTA, CDR2 FQGTGA. The CDR3 loop spans 15 amino acids. Trimming took 9 bases from V and 6 from J; bases not matched to a gene: 10. The CDR3 coding sequence is TGTGCCAGTGGACTAGCGGGACCTCCTGAGGATACGCAGTATTTT. Encoded protein: CASGLAGPPEDTQYF.

This clonotype was detected only a few times. This chain uses TRBV10-3 with TRBJ2-2, with 14 bases that match TRBD2. The CDR3 consists of 17 residues. V lost 7 bases and J lost 5; bases outside the gene matches: 9. Germline V gives CDR1 ENHRY, CDR2 SYGVKD. The CDR3 here is CAITQTSGGAGTGELFF. The CDR3 coding sequence is TGTGCCATCACCCAGACTAGCGGGGGGGCCGGAACCGGGGAGCTGTTTTTT.

This clonotype appeared a few times. The chain has TRBV5-1 and TRBJ2-7, with 9 positions matching TRBD1. The CDR3 is made up of 14 amino acids. CDR1 is SGHRS and CDR2 is YFSETQ in the germline V gene. V trimming: 5 bases; J trimming: 4 bases; junction bases outside the gene matches: 7. The DNA of the CDR3 is TGCGCCAGCAGTCAAGGGACAGGGTTTTACGAGCAGTACTTC. Residues: CASSQGTGFYEQYF.

The sample holds many counts of this clonotype. This chain's CDR3 is CASSPGGASTDTQYF. The CDR3 nucleotides are TGCGCCAGCAGCCCAGGGGGGGCCTCCACAGATACGCAGTATTTT. This rearrangement joins TRBV5-1 to TRBJ2-3; D might be TRBD1 or TRBD2, each matching 7 bases. Germline CDR1 and CDR2: SGHRS and YFSETQ. The CDR3 spans 15 residues. The ends were cut back, 4 bases at V and 2 bases at J, with 14 bases in the middle.

This clonotype has ten or more counts. The rearrangement uses TRBV20-1 and TRBJ2-7, with D possibly matching TRBD2 (6 bases). The CDR3 runs to 15 residues. Trimming cost V 0 bases and J 1 base, with 13 bases left between them. Looked up from germline, CDR1 is DFQATT and CDR2 is SNEGSKA (reference sequence). CDR3 nucleotides: TGCAGTGCTAGAGAACCCCGTAGCGGTTCCTACGAGCAGTACTTC. Translating gives CSAREPRSGSYEQYF.

V usage is TRBV12-3 or TRBV12-4 and J usage is TRBJ2-5; 9 nucleotides line up with TRBD1. J gave up 5 bases and V 1 base, and 5 bases lay outside the gene matches. This CDR3 spans 15 amino acids. Here the CDR3 DNA reads TGTGCCAGCAGTTTAGGGACAGGGGTTAGCGAGACCCAGTACTTC. Translation: CASSLGTGVSETQYF.